A single sample gave rise to the 24 T cell receptor beta chains below, sequenced in a study of shared T cell receptors in the human thymus. Produced via immunoSEQ multiplex PCR; TCRdb's table is partial and in-frame only. The data show about 540,000 clones, around 78% seen once. This sample also appeared in a second study, on human thymus T cells.

What was sequenced was thymocytes. These receptors all come from a boy younger than two with a congenital heart defect.

The chain recombines TRBV9 with TRBJ2-3, with D perhaps TRBD1 (7 bases). This CDR3 is 16 amino acids long. CDR1 SGDLS and CDR2 YYNGEE come from the germline V gene. Trimming removed 3 bases at V and 2 bases at J, with 16 bases between. This CDR3 reads CASSAGQGGFTDTQYF. CDR3 nucleotide sequence: TGTGCCAGCAGCGCGGGTCAGGGGGGTTTCACAGATACGCAGTATTTT.

The chain recombines TRBV18 with TRBJ2-1, with TRBD2 matching over 7 bases. The CDR3 contains 18 residues. V shed 5 bases and J 1 base; nucleotides not matched to a gene: 14. Germline CDR1 and CDR2: KGHSH and LQKENI. The CDR3 sequence is CASSLPAGERESYNEQFF. DNA of the CDR3: TGTGCCAGCTCATTACCGGCCGGGGAGCGGGAATCCTACAATGAGCAGTTCTTC.

This chain uses TRBV30 with TRBJ2-1; 12 bases line up with TRBD2. CDR3 length: 18 residues. V lost 0 bases, J lost 1 base, and 7 bases stayed unmatched. Germline V CDR1 and CDR2: GTSNPN, SVGIG (reference sequence). CDR3 amino acids: CAWSVPTSGRRSYNEQFF. CDR3 sequence (DNA): TGTGCCTGGAGTGTACCGACTAGCGGGAGAAGATCCTACAATGAGCAGTTCTTC.

The chain couples TRBV27 to TRBJ2-3; 13 positions agree with TRBD2. The CDR3 length is 16 residues. CDR1 and CDR2 (germline): MNHEY, SMNVEV (reference sequence). The ends lost 1 base at V and 6 bases at J; junction bases unmatched: 4. The CDR3 DNA sequence: TGTGCCAGCAGTTTATGGGGGACTAGCGGGATGGATACGCAGTATTTT. Protein product: CASSLWGTSGMDTQYF.

CDR3 in DNA: TGTGCCAGTAGGCGGGGGGTTGCAGATACGCAGTATTTT. Encoded protein: CASRRGVADTQYF. The gene calls are TRBV19 and TRBJ2-3; 8 nucleotides line up with TRBD2. V was clipped by 6 bases and J by 4 bases; unmatched bases: 3. Germline CDR1 reads LNHDA; CDR2 reads SQIVND (reference sequence). The length of the CDR3 is 13 residues.

The CDR3 sequence is CASSLGGRGPDTQYF. The CDR3 nucleotides read TGTGCCAGCAGCTTGGGCGGGAGGGGGCCAGATACGCAGTATTTT. The V call is TRBV5-4, the J call TRBJ2-3; 9 positions match TRBD2. The J segment lost 4 bases and the V segment lost 0 bases, leaving 3 bases of the junction unmatched. The CDR3 contains 15 residues. CDR1 SGHNT and CDR2 YYREEE come from the germline V gene (reference sequence).

This clone was counted a few times. J is TRBJ2-3 and V is TRBV4-3; 7 bases fit TRBD2. This CDR3 spans 16 amino acids. J lost 6 bases, V lost 1 base, and 10 bases had no gene match. Germline loops: CDR1 LGHNA, CDR2 YSLEER. CDR3 sequence: CASSQAHRDYTDTQYF. The CDR3 coding sequence is TGCGCCAGCAGCCAAGCGCACCGGGACTACACGGATACGCAGTATTTT.

Worth noting for this clone: This same CDR3 is encoded by further DNA sequences in the sample. V is TRBV7-2 and J is TRBJ2-5; 8 bases map to TRBD2. The trim removed 5 bases at V and 2 bases at J, leaving 4 bases unmatched. Per the germline V gene, CDR1 is SGHTA and CDR2 is FQGNSA. The CDR3 is made up of 14 amino acids. CDR3 nucleotides: TGTGCCAGCAGCCCGACTAGCGTACAAGAGACCCAGTACTTC. Amino acid sequence: CASSPTSVQETQYF. Full variable domain (remainder filled in from reference TRBV7-2 and TRBJ2-5): GAGVSQSPSNKVTEKGKDVELRCDPISGHTALYWYRQSLGQGLEFLIYFQGNSAPDKSGLPSDRFSAERTGGSVSTLTIQRTQQEDSAVYLCASSPTSVQETQYFGPGTRLLVL.

The chain combines TRBV10-3 with TRBJ1-5; the D gene is possibly TRBD1 (6 bases). Germline V lookup: CDR1 ENHRY, CDR2 SYGVKD. Trimming pared 3 bases from V and 0 bases from J, leaving 12 bases between. CDR3 length: 16 amino acids. The CDR3 protein is CAISDGQPYSNQPQHF. The CDR3, as DNA: TGTGCCATCAGTGACGGACAGCCTTATAGCAATCAGCCCCAGCATTTT.

CDR3 protein: CASSLWGQGAYEQYF. CDR3 sequence (DNA): TGTGCCAGCAGTTTATGGGGACAGGGGGCTTACGAGCAGTACTTC. The V call is TRBV27, the J call TRBJ2-7; 12 positions match TRBD1. The junction had 2 bases not matched to a gene; V was cut back by 1 base and J by 4 bases. In germline, CDR1 is MNHEY, CDR2 SMNVEV (reference sequence). There are 15 residues in the CDR3.

The V call is TRBV4-3, the J call TRBJ2-5; D possibly corresponds to TRBD2 (5 bases). There are 15 residues in the CDR3. Trimming removed 1 base from V and 5 bases from J, with 14 bases in between. The germline V gene has CDR1 LGHNA and CDR2 YSLEER. The CDR3 DNA is TGCGCCAGCAGCCAAGCGGCTAGCCTCCATGAGACCCAGTACTTC. This sequence encodes CASSQAASLHETQYF.

The chain has TRBV28 and TRBJ1-5; the D is unclear. The germline V gene has CDR1 MDHEN and CDR2 SYDVKM. The CDR3 runs to 13 residues. Trimming removed 6 bases from V and 9 bases from J, with 15 bases in between. The CDR3 DNA follows: TGTGCCAGCAGGAAGGAGCGCCGTCGGCCCCAGCATTTT. Translated, it gives CASRKERRRPQHF.

This clone has only a few counts. J is TRBJ2-1 and V is TRBV5-1; D unresolved. Per the germline V gene, CDR1 is SGHRS and CDR2 is YFSETQ. Trimming took off 7 bases at V and 5 bases at J, with 10 bases between the two ends. The CDR3 loop spans 12 amino acids. As DNA, the CDR3 is TGCGCCAGCGGTACTACTAACAATGAGCAGTTCTTC. Translating it yields CASGTTNNEQFF.

The rearrangement uses TRBV4-3 and TRBJ1-2; a possible D gene is TRBD1 (5 bases). The CDR3 is made up of 15 amino acids. Looked up from germline, CDR1 is LGHNA and CDR2 is YSLEER. The V and J ends lost 4 bases and 4 bases respectively, with 16 bases between them. In DNA, the CDR3 is TGCGCCAGCAGCCTTAGCTGGGGCACCTCCTATGGCTACACCTTC. This sequence encodes CASSLSWGTSYGYTF.

The chain joins TRBV30 to TRBJ2-3; 9 positions match TRBD2. Germline lookup yields CDR1 GTSNPN and CDR2 SVGIG (reference sequence). V lost 2 bases and J lost 1; bases outside the gene matches: 4. CDR3 length: 15 amino acids. DNA of the CDR3: TGTGCCTGGAGTATTCAGCGGGAGGGCACAGATACGCAGTATTTT. Its protein is CAWSIQREGTDTQYF. Supplemented by reference TRBV30 and TRBJ2-3, the full variable domain reads SQTIHQWPATLVQPVGSPLSLECTVEGTSNPNLYWYRQAAGRGLQLLFYSVGIGQISSEVPQNLSASRPQDRQFILSSKKLLLSDSGFYLCAWSIQREGTDTQYFGPGTRLTVL.

This clone was detected only once. CDR3 sequence: CASSLEGWRADLAKNIQYF. The DNA for the CDR3 is TGCGCCAGCAGCTTGGAGGGTTGGCGGGCGGATCTAGCCAAAAACATTCAGTACTTC. V and J are TRBV5-1 and TRBJ2-4; maybe TRBD2 (5 bases). Looked up from germline, CDR1 is SGHRS and CDR2 is YFSETQ. This CDR3 comprises 19 residues. Trimming pared 0 bases from V and 0 bases from J, leaving 19 bases between.

The chain is built from TRBV5-4 and TRBJ1-2, with D possibly TRBD1 on 5 matching bases. The CDR3 spans 15 residues. V lost 0 bases and J lost 5, with 14 bases in between. The germline CDR1 and CDR2 sequences are SGHNT and YYREEE (reference sequence). CDR3 protein: CASSLGRVPPYGYTF. The CDR3 nucleotides read TGTGCCAGCAGCTTGGGCAGGGTCCCCCCATATGGCTACACCTTC.

CDR3 protein: CASSLQGTGELFF. CDR3 sequence (DNA): TGCGCCAGCAGCTTGCAGGGGACCGGGGAGCTGTTTTTT. V gene TRBV5-1 combines with J gene TRBJ2-2; D might be TRBD1 (6 bases). Germline lookup yields CDR1 SGHRS and CDR2 YFSETQ. With 1 base removed from V and 5 bases from J, the gap between germline ends came to 6 bases. The length of the CDR3 is 13 residues.

The chain employs TRBV27 and TRBJ1-6; D perhaps matches TRBD1 (5 bases). Germline-derived CDR1 and CDR2 are MNHEY and SMNVEV (reference sequence). V lost 2 bases, J lost 5 bases, and 10 bases lay in between. This CDR3 is built from 15 residues. The CDR3 spells CASSLDRTDNSPLHF. The DNA of the CDR3 is TGTGCCAGCAGTTTAGACAGAACAGATAATTCACCCCTCCACTTT.

This clone came up a few times. The CDR3 coding sequence is TGTGCCAGCACCTCCGGGGGGCCGAATTGGCATGAGCAGTTCTTC. Residues: CASTSGGPNWHEQFF. The rearrangement uses TRBV7-8 and TRBJ2-1; D perhaps matches TRBD2 (7 bases). The CDR3 sequence is 15 residues long. Looked up from germline, CDR1 is SGHVS and CDR2 is FQNEAQ. V was cut by 7 bases and J by 8 bases, with 21 bases left in between.

The rearrangement uses TRBV27 and TRBJ2-1, with 14 bases fitting TRBD2. The CDR3 spans 20 residues. Per the germline V gene, CDR1 is MNHEY and CDR2 is SMNVEV (reference sequence). With V trimmed by 5 bases and J by 0 bases, 12 bases remained unmatched. The chain's CDR3 is CASSTPGLAGATSSYNEQFF. In DNA form, the CDR3 reads TGTGCCAGCAGTACCCCGGGACTAGCGGGAGCCACCAGCTCCTACAATGAGCAGTTCTTC.

V and J are TRBV10-1 and TRBJ2-7; 12 positions match TRBD2. The V gene's germline CDR1 is WNHNN and CDR2 SYGVQD (reference sequence). The CDR3 spans 16 residues. J gave up 4 bases and V 4 bases, and 8 bases lay outside the gene matches. This chain's CDR3 is CASSGPWTSGTYEQYF. Here the CDR3 DNA reads TGCGCCAGCAGTGGACCCTGGACTAGCGGGACGTACGAGCAGTACTTC.

The gene calls are TRBV28 and TRBJ1-5; D not certain. Between the trimmed V and J ends, which lost 0 bases and 2 bases, there was a span of 17 bases. Germline V gives CDR1 MDHEN, CDR2 SYDVKM. The CDR3 runs to 18 residues. For the CDR3, the DNA is TGTGCCAGCAGTTTATGCGAGGCCGCGCCCGCTCGCAATCAGCCCCAGCATTTT. This gives the protein CASSLCEAAPARNQPQHF.

Remarks on this clone: At one of its ends the junction is not consistent with the germline gene, which may arise from a read error. The rearrangement links TRBV7-6 to TRBJ2-2; TRBD2 aligns across 9 bases. This CDR3 has 13 residues. CDR1 is SGHVS and CDR2 is FNYEAQ in the germline V gene. As DNA, the CDR3 is TGTGCCAACAGCTTGCGGGAGGGCGGGGAGCTGTTTTTT. Protein product: CANSLREGGELFF.